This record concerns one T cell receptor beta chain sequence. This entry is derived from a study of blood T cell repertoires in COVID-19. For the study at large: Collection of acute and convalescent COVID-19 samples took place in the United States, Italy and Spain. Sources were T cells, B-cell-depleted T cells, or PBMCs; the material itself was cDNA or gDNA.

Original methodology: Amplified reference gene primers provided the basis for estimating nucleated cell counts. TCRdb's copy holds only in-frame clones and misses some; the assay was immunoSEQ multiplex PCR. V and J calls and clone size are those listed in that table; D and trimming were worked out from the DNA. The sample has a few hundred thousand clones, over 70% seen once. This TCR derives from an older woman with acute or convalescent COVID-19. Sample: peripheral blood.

The DNA for the CDR3 is TGTGCCAGCAAGTGGGGGGATAGCAATCAGCCCCAGCATTTT. It specifies CASKWGDSNQPQHF. V and J are TRBV2 and TRBJ1-5, with D possibly being TRBD1 (5 bases). V shed 7 bases and J shed 0 bases, with 10 bases lying between them. The CDR3 loop spans 14 amino acids. Germline CDR1 SNHLY, CDR2 FYNNEI.